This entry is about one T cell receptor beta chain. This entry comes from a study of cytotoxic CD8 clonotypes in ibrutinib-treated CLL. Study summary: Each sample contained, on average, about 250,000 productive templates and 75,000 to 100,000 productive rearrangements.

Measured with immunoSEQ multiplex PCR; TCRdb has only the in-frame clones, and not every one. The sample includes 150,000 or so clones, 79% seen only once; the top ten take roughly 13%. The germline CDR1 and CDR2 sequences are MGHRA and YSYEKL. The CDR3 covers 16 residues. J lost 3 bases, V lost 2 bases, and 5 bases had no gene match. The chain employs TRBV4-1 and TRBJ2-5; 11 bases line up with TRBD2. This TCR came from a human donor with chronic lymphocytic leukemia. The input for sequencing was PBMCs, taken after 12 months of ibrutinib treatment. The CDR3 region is CASSQRILAGEETQYF. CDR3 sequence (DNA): TGCGCCAGCAGCCAACGAATACTAGCGGGAGAAGAGACCCAGTACTTC.